The 3 T cell receptor beta chains below were found in one sample sequenced in a study of T cell changes during pregnancy in multiple sclerosis (dated by TCRdb to between 2018 and 2021). The method behind the library was the immunoSEQ multiplex PCR assay. TCRdb re-hosts the immuneACCESS table, in-frame sequences only. Its copies lack some clones; in the studies checked, an unresolved V gene accounts for under half of them, and the cause for the rest is not known. The sample table holds tens of thousands of clones, of which just over 90% were seen once. Clones ranked in the top ten supply more than 2% of the sample. The sequencing used peripheral blood, collected in the second trimester of pregnancy. Receptor source: a female donor with multiple sclerosis, enrolled in a pregnancy study.

The chain uses TRBV7-6 and TRBJ1-1, with TRBD1 identical over 7 bases. The CDR3 spans 14 residues. The germline V gene encodes CDR1 SGHVS and CDR2 FNYEAQ. V was clipped by 4 bases and J by 2 bases; unmatched bases: 4. CDR3 loop: CASSSGQSNTEAFF. The CDR3 bases are TGTGCCAGCAGCTCGGGACAGTCAAACACTGAAGCTTTCTTT.

The chain combines TRBV30 with TRBJ1-5; a possible D gene is TRBD1 (6 bases). Trimming removed 2 bases from V and 8 bases from J, with 13 bases in between. Germline V CDR1 and CDR2: GTSNPN, SVGIG (reference sequence). The CDR3 contains 13 residues. In DNA form, the CDR3 reads TGTGCCTGGAGTTTACAGGGTTTGGAGCCCCAGCATTTT. Translating it yields CAWSLQGLEPQHF.

J is TRBJ1-5 and V is TRBV6-5; D might be TRBD1 (6 bases). This CDR3 spans 15 amino acids. The germline gives CDR1 MNHEY, CDR2 SVGAGI. Trimming left V 6 bases short and J 0 bases short, with 12 bases between. The CDR3 region is CASSVTGNSNQPQHF. CDR3 sequence (DNA): TGTGCCAGCAGCGTGACAGGTAATAGCAATCAGCCCCAGCATTTT.